The 28 T cell receptor beta chains below all came from one sample that was sequenced in a study of Ad26.COV2.S vaccination and SARS-CoV-2 variants. TCRdb's copy holds only in-frame clones and misses some; the assay was immunoSEQ multiplex PCR. This table has roughly 380,000 clones, around 89% appearing once. Treatment in this sample: approximately 18 received Ad26.COV2.S at low or high dose, single or two shots; about 5 received placebo; per-sample allocation not given. Following the first vaccine or placebo injection, samples were taken on day 63. The input for sequencing was peripheral blood, taken in a trial of Ad26.COV2.S vaccine versus placebo. These receptors were obtained from a person aged 18-60 years who received the Ad26.COV2.S COVID-19 vaccine or a placebo.

The count of this clone is one. This chain uses TRBV27 with TRBJ2-7; no clear D. Germline lookup yields CDR1 MNHEY and CDR2 SMNVEV (reference sequence). V lost 0 bases and J 5 bases, leaving 8 bases between the germline ends. The CDR3 loop spans 13 amino acids. In DNA form, the CDR3 reads TGTGCCAGCAGTTTATCATCAAAGAACGAGCAGTACTTC. This translates into CASSLSSKNEQYF.

V is TRBV6-6 and J is TRBJ2-1; D is unclear. CDR1 and CDR2 (germline): MNHNY, SVGAGI (reference sequence). The CDR3 extends over 11 amino acids. V was trimmed by 9 bases and J by 10 bases, leaving 13 bases between them. The CDR3 spells CASSPAVEQFF. The CDR3 region has the DNA TGTGCCAGTAGTCCCGCGGTAGAGCAGTTCTTC.

The chain links TRBV19 to TRBJ1-5; D is perhaps TRBD1 (6 bases). Germline CDR1 reads LNHDA; CDR2 reads SQIVND (reference sequence). The CDR3 spans 12 residues. Trimming removed 8 bases from V and 9 bases from J, with 14 bases in between. The CDR3 DNA follows: TGTGCCAGTGGGGGGGGCAATGCGCCCCAGCATTTT. Amino acids: CASGGGNAPQHF.

Comment on this clone: The junction departs from the called germline gene at one end, perhaps through a read error. This rearrangement joins TRBV7-2 to TRBJ2-5; D is undetermined. The CDR3 length is 8 residues. The germline CDR1 and CDR2 sequences are SGHTA and FQGNSA. The CDR3 region is CASSPLDF. CDR3 nucleotide sequence: TGTGCCAGCAGCCCCCTAGACTTC.

CDR3 sequence (DNA): TGTGCCAGCAGCGTAGTGGGGGCGGCAGATACGCAGTATTTT. Protein sequence: CASSVVGAADTQYF. The chain couples TRBV9 to TRBJ2-3; maybe TRBD1 (6 bases). V lost 0 bases, J lost 4 bases, and 9 bases lay in between. In germline, CDR1 is SGDLS, CDR2 YYNGEE. This CDR3 spans 14 amino acids. The full variable domain, with the rest looked up from reference TRBV9 and TRBJ2-3, is DSGVTQTPKHLITATGQRVTLRCSPRSGDLSVYWYQQSLDQGLQFLIQYYNGEERAKGNILERFSAQQFPDLHSELNLSSLELGDSALYFCASSVVGAADTQYFGPGTRLTVL.

This chain uses TRBV7-6 with TRBJ2-7; 11 bases are a match to TRBD1. The V gene's germline CDR1 is SGHVS and CDR2 FNYEAQ. The CDR3 sequence is 14 residues long. Germline trimming cut 4 bases from V and 5 bases from J; bases unmatched to any gene: 4. CDR3 bases: TGTGCCAGCAGCTATGGACAGGGGGCCAACGAGCAGTACTTC. Translation gives CASSYGQGANEQYF. Looking up the rest from reference TRBV7-6 and TRBJ2-7 gives the full variable domain: GAGVSQSPRYKVTKRGQDVALRCDPISGHVSLYWYRQALGQGPEFLTYFNYEAQQDKSGLPNDRFSAERPEGSISTLTIQRTEQRDSAMYRCASSYGQGANEQYFGPGTRLTVT.

The chain links TRBV6-1 to TRBJ1-4, with TRBD1 as a possible D gene (5 bases). Germline V gene data show CDR1 as MNHNS and CDR2 as SASEGT. Trimming cost V 2 bases and J 7 bases, with 17 bases left between them. The CDR3 has 16 residues. CDR3 residues: CASSEFPGTAREKLFF. CDR3 DNA sequence: TGTGCCAGCAGTGAATTCCCCGGGACCGCGCGTGAAAAACTGTTTTTT.

The chain links TRBV27 to TRBJ2-5; TRBD1 matches at 9 bases. Germline CDR1 reads MNHEY; CDR2 reads SMNVEV (reference sequence). J was trimmed by 0 bases and V by 5 bases; bases with no gene match: 7. The CDR3 is made up of 16 amino acids. CDR3 in DNA: TGTGCCAGCAGTGCCACAGGGGGCTGGTACCAAGAGACCCAGTACTTC. Amino acids: CASSATGGWYQETQYF.

The chain recombines TRBV11-2 with TRBJ2-3; 7 nucleotides line up with TRBD1. Germline assignment: CDR1 SGHAT and CDR2 FQNNGV. Trimming removed 1 base from V and 6 bases from J; junction bases left unmatched: 4. The CDR3 has 14 residues. CDR3 nucleotide sequence: TGTGCCAGCAGCTTAGTCTCCAGGGGGGATACGCAGTATTTT. It encodes CASSLVSRGDTQYF.

The chain is built from TRBV10-3 and TRBJ1-2, with D perhaps TRBD1 (5 bases). This CDR3 spans 12 amino acids. Germline V gene data show CDR1 as ENHRY and CDR2 as SYGVKD. V lost 3 bases to trimming and J lost 8 bases, with 10 bases between them. The CDR3 protein is CAISDQGLGYTF. The CDR3 nucleotides read TGTGCCATCAGTGACCAGGGTCTGGGCTACACCTTC.

This chain uses TRBV28 with TRBJ1-4; 9 nucleotides align to TRBD1. The germline V gene encodes CDR1 MDHEN and CDR2 SYDVKM. There are 16 residues in the CDR3. V shed 4 bases and J 2 bases; nucleotides not matched to a gene: 5. CDR3: CASSSRDRETNEKLFF. DNA of the CDR3: TGTGCCAGCAGTTCCCGGGACAGGGAGACTAATGAAAAACTGTTTTTT.

This sequence joins TRBV19 and TRBJ2-3; 7 nucleotides align to TRBD1. The CDR3 runs to 15 residues. Trimming at V came to 5 bases and at J to 3 bases, leaving 8 bases not matched to a gene. Germline loops: CDR1 LNHDA, CDR2 SQIVND (reference sequence). This chain's CDR3 is CASSPRTGSTDTQYF. In nucleotides, the CDR3 is TGTGCCAGTAGTCCAAGGACAGGTTCTACAGATACGCAGTATTTT.

The chain uses TRBV2 and TRBJ2-7, with 9 bases lining up with TRBD1. This CDR3 is 14 amino acids long. V lost 5 bases to trimming and J lost 4 bases; unmatched junction nucleotides: 6. Germline-derived CDR1 and CDR2 are SNHLY and FYNNEI. CDR3 bases: TGTGCCAGCAGTAAAAGGACAGGGGCATACGAGCAGTACTTC. Translation gives CASSKRTGAYEQYF.

This clone was seen only once. The chain joins TRBV2 to TRBJ1-4; no reliable D call. Germline V gene lookup returns CDR1 SNHLY and CDR2 FYNNEI. This CDR3 has 14 amino acids. Trimming took off 1 base at V and 5 bases at J, with 8 bases between the two ends. The CDR3 DNA follows: TGTGCCAGCAGTGAAGACAGCGGGAATGAAAAACTGTTTTTT. This codes for CASSEDSGNEKLFF.

In this sample, this clone turned up once. The V gene is TRBV19, the J gene TRBJ1-6, with TRBD1 as a possible D gene (5 bases). The V gene's germline CDR1 is LNHDA and CDR2 SQIVND (reference sequence). This CDR3 region has 16 residues. Trimming pared 8 bases from V and 6 bases from J, leaving 20 bases between. CDR3 in DNA: TGTGCCAGTTCGGGGCAGACTTCGATTTTTAATTCACCCCTCCACTTT. Translation: CASSGQTSIFNSPLHF.

Here the CDR3 reads CASSATWGGPIPYEQYF. CDR3 bases: TGTGCCAGCAGCGCTACTTGGGGGGGCCCCATCCCCTACGAGCAGTACTTC. The chain uses TRBV11-2 and TRBJ2-7; a possible D gene is TRBD2 (7 bases). This CDR3 spans 17 amino acids. CDR1 and CDR2 (germline): SGHAT, FQNNGV. The V end was cut by 5 bases, the J end by 2 bases, with 22 bases between.

This clone was recorded only once. This chain links TRBV19 with TRBJ1-1, with 7 bases matching TRBD1. V lost 5 bases and J lost 4; bases outside the gene matches: 4. Per germline, CDR1 LNHDA and CDR2 SQIVND (reference sequence). The CDR3 is 13 amino acids. CDR3 in amino acids: CASSSGQATEAFF. In nucleotides, the CDR3 is TGTGCCAGTAGTTCAGGACAGGCCACTGAAGCTTTCTTT. Full variable domain (missing parts from reference TRBV19 and TRBJ1-1): DGGITQSPKYLFRKEGQNVTLSCEQNLNHDAMYWYRQDPGQGLRLIYYSQIVNDFQKGDIAEGYSVSREKKESFPLTVTSAQKNPTAFYLCASSSGQATEAFFGQGTRLTVV.

The V and J genes are TRBV4-3 and TRBJ1-4, with 9 bases identical to TRBD1. This CDR3 is built from 15 residues. Germline trimming cut 3 bases from V and 8 bases from J; bases unmatched to any gene: 7. Germline V gene data show CDR1 as LGHNA and CDR2 as YSLEER. The CDR3 spells CASSHGQGYEEKLFF. The CDR3 DNA follows: TGCGCCAGCAGCCACGGACAGGGGTACGAAGAAAAACTGTTTTTT.

The rearrangement joins TRBV28 to TRBJ1-1, with a possible D match to TRBD1 (5 bases). Trimming removed 6 bases from V and 10 bases from J, with 21 bases in between. CDR1 and CDR2 (germline): MDHEN, SYDVKM. CDR3 length: 14 amino acids. CDR3 DNA sequence: TGTGCCAGCAGATCCGGGACCGGGGTAAAGGCAGCTTTCTTT. Translating it yields CASRSGTGVKAAFF.

CDR3 sequence: CASSQIRGSNTGELFF. The CDR3 DNA reads TGTGCCAGCAGCCAAATTAGAGGCTCCAATACCGGGGAGCTGTTTTTT. The rearrangement joins TRBV7-2 to TRBJ2-2; no reliable D call. CDR1 and CDR2 (germline): SGHTA, FQGNSA. V gave up 5 bases and J gave up 5 bases, with 18 bases separating them. This CDR3 has 16 residues.

This chain uses TRBV28 with TRBJ1-5; 10 bases are a match to TRBD1. Per the germline V gene, CDR1 is MDHEN and CDR2 is SYDVKM. CDR3 length: 15 residues. V shed 6 bases, J shed 6 bases, and the junction held 8 bases outside the gene matches. The chain's CDR3 is CASSPGTGEAQPQHF. The DNA for the CDR3 is TGTGCCAGCAGCCCGGGGACAGGGGAAGCTCAGCCCCAGCATTTT.

The chain carries TRBV2 and TRBJ1-1; possibly TRBD1 for D (5 bases). V was clipped by 6 bases and J by 0 bases, with 20 bases between them. Germline CDR1 is SNHLY and CDR2 is FYNNEI. The CDR3 contains 17 residues. For the CDR3, the DNA is TGTGCCAGCAGACAACGGGGGAGATCCAGCATGAACACTGAAGCTTTCTTT. Its translation: CASRQRGRSSMNTEAFF.

The chain recombines TRBV28 with TRBJ2-5; 8 bases are a match to TRBD1. CDR1 is MDHEN, CDR2 SYDVKM, per germline. The V segment lost 5 bases and the J segment 2 bases; nucleotides outside the gene matches: 7. The CDR3 runs 15 residues. The CDR3 DNA is TGTGCCAGCAGTCCAGGGACAGGATTTCAAGAGACCCAGTACTTC. Amino acids: CASSPGTGFQETQYF.

This chain uses TRBV6-6 with TRBJ2-7, with D possibly being TRBD1 (5 bases). Between the trimmed V and J ends, which lost 0 bases and 3 bases, there was a span of 12 bases. Germline CDR1 reads MNHNY; CDR2 reads SVGAGI (reference sequence). The CDR3 covers 15 residues. CDR3 sequence (DNA): TGTGCCAGCAGTTACTCGAGCAGGGTGTACTACGAGCAGTACTTC. This encodes CASSYSSRVYYEQYF.

In this sample, this clone turned up once. The V and J genes are TRBV6-2 or TRBV6-3 and TRBJ1-2; TRBD1 matches 8 bases. Germline values: CDR1 MNHEY, CDR2 SVGEGT. CDR3 length: 15 amino acids. V was pared by 4 bases and J by 4 bases, with 8 bases of the junction left unmatched. The CDR3 nucleotides are TGTGCCAGCAGTTCCCCAACCCAGGGGGCCTATGGCTACACCTTC. The encoded protein is CASSSPTQGAYGYTF.

This rearrangement joins TRBV30 to TRBJ2-3, with TRBD1 matching over 10 bases. This CDR3 comprises 16 residues. Per the germline V gene, CDR1 is GTSNPN and CDR2 is SVGIG (reference sequence). V shed 0 bases, J shed 4 bases, and the junction held 7 bases outside the gene matches. CDR3 region: CAWSVKGTGDADTQYF. CDR3 sequence (DNA): TGTGCCTGGAGTGTAAAGGGGACAGGGGATGCAGATACGCAGTATTTT.

The chain is built from TRBV9 and TRBJ2-3; 8 nucleotides align to TRBD2. The J segment lost 4 bases and the V segment lost 0 bases, leaving 7 bases of the junction unmatched. Germline-derived CDR1 and CDR2 are SGDLS and YYNGEE. CDR3 length: 16 amino acids. The CDR3 nucleotides are TGTGCCAGCAGCGTAGGGACTAGCAGACGAGCAGATACGCAGTATTTT. Protein: CASSVGTSRRADTQYF. The variable domain in full, completed from reference TRBV9 and TRBJ2-3, reads DSGVTQTPKHLITATGQRVTLRCSPRSGDLSVYWYQQSLDQGLQFLIQYYNGEERAKGNILERFSAQQFPDLHSELNLSSLELGDSALYFCASSVGTSRRADTQYFGPGTRLTVL.

This clone came up once. V is TRBV29-1 and J is TRBJ2-3, with D possibly called TRBD1 or TRBD2 (6 bases each). V lost 7 bases to trimming and J lost 7 bases, with 21 bases between them. Germline loops: CDR1 SQVTM, CDR2 ANQGSEA. This CDR3 region has 14 residues. As DNA, the CDR3 is TGCAGCGGGCGGACAGAGAGTCGCGGGAATACGCAGTATTTT. It specifies CSGRTESRGNTQYF.